This TCR beta chain was identified in a study of identical twins. This clonotype was counted at least ten times. The CDR3 runs 15 residues. V was pared by 3 bases and J by 8 bases, with 9 bases of the junction left unmatched. Germline V gives CDR1 SGHRS, CDR2 YFSETQ. TCRdb re-derived calls from the 5' RACE reads in MiXCR, one entry per CDR3 protein. The sample carries 400,000 to 500,000 distinct CDR3 sequences, less than 20% recorded once. This clonotype was obtained from a man aged 45 to 65 in good health. The material sequenced was naive T cells sorted from blood. The genes are TRBV5-1 and TRBJ2-1; TRBD1 aligns across 9 bases. The CDR3 DNA is TGCGCCAGCAGCTGGACCGGGACAGGGAGCGATGAGCAGTTCTTC. Protein: CASSWTGTGSDEQFF. Filled out from reference TRBV5-1 and TRBJ2-1, the complete variable domain reads KAGVTQTPRYLIKTRGQQVTLSCSPISGHRSVSWYQQTPGQGLQFLFEYFSETQRNKGNFPGRFSGRQFSNSRSEMNVSTLELGDSALYLCASSWTGTGSDEQFFGPGTRLTVL.